Following are 21 T cell receptor beta chains from one sample sequenced in a study of blood T cells in healthy people across ages. A second roughly 6 to 11 cycle PCR used barcoded and J-beta primers. TCRdb reprocessed the 5' RACE reads with MiXCR, giving one entry per CDR3 protein. The sample lists some 850,000 distinct CDR3 sequences; 20% to 30% were seen once. In addition, the sample was reused for a study of T cells of mothers and their children.

Sequencing was carried out using blood. The receptors originated from a boy younger than 18 in good health.

This clonotype has more than one count but fewer than ten. This chain uses TRBV12-3 or TRBV12-4 with TRBJ2-5, with unresolved D. TRBJ2-7 explains the end of the DNA better; the J call may be wrong. CDR3 size: 14 residues. The CDR3 here is CASSDVQTTYEQYF. The CDR3 DNA reads TGTGCCAGCAGCGACGTACAAACTACCTACGAGCAGTACTTC.

The chain links TRBV30 to TRBJ2-1; D may be TRBD1 or TRBD2 (5 bases each). The J call is in doubt because the DNA end fits TRBJ2-7 better. The germline V gene has CDR1 GTSNPN and CDR2 SVGIG (reference sequence). The CDR3 loop spans 11 amino acids. The CDR3 protein is CAWSSGGEQYF. Written as DNA, the CDR3 is TGTGCCTGGAGTAGTGGGGGCGAGCAGTACTTC.

The rearrangement links TRBV20-1 to TRBJ1-3; the match to TRBD1 covers 9 bases. Germline V gene lookup returns CDR1 DFQATT and CDR2 SNEGSKA (reference sequence). J was trimmed by 7 bases and V by 0 bases; bases with no gene match: 4. This CDR3 region has 14 residues. The CDR3 nucleotides are TGCAGTGCTAGAGAGGGACAGGGTCGCAACACCATATATTTT. The encoded protein is CSAREGQGRNTIYF.

The chain is built from TRBV19 and TRBJ1-2; 8 bases are a match to TRBD1. Trimming took 8 bases from V and 4 from J; bases not matched to a gene: 9. Germline V CDR1 and CDR2: LNHDA, SQIVND (reference sequence). The CDR3 is made up of 14 amino acids. The CDR3 sequence: CASSPGQEIYGYTF. The DNA for the CDR3 is TGTGCCAGTTCCCCGGGACAGGAGATCTATGGCTACACCTTC.

The gene calls are TRBV28 and TRBJ2-5; TRBD1 agrees at 8 bases. CDR3 size: 15 residues. V lost 3 bases and J lost 5; bases outside the gene matches: 8. Germline V gene lookup returns CDR1 MDHEN and CDR2 SYDVKM. The CDR3 here is CASSFIGQGGETQYF. The CDR3 DNA is TGTGCCAGCAGTTTTATCGGACAGGGTGGCGAGACCCAGTACTTC.

This clonotype was counted between two and nine times. The J gene is TRBJ2-6, the V gene TRBV29-1; D may be TRBD2 (7 bases). The CDR3 loop spans 14 amino acids. Trimming left V 3 bases short and J 4 bases short, with 10 bases between. Germline V gives CDR1 SQVTM, CDR2 ANQGSEA. CDR3 nucleotides: TGCAGCGTTGACGGGGGGCTCGGGGCCAACGTCCTGACTTTC. It yields the protein CSVDGGLGANVLTF.

The chain uses TRBV19 and TRBJ1-4, with a tentative D call TRBD1 (6 bases). Trimming took off 11 bases at V and 5 bases at J, with 18 bases between the two ends. This CDR3 has 14 amino acids. Germline lookup yields CDR1 LNHDA and CDR2 SQIVND (reference sequence). CDR3 sequence: CASKRAGANEKLFF. Here the CDR3 DNA reads TGTGCCTCTAAACGTGCAGGGGCAAATGAAAAACTGTTTTTT.

The J gene is TRBJ1-5, the V gene TRBV10-2; D call uncertain. Trimming left V 8 bases short and J 2 bases short, with 13 bases between. CDR1 WSHSY and CDR2 SAAADI come from the germline V gene. This CDR3 has 14 residues. CDR3 protein: CASQPAGGNQPQHF. In nucleotides, the CDR3 is TGCGCCAGCCAACCAGCTGGGGGCAATCAGCCCCAGCATTTT.

This clonotype was seen only a few times. J is TRBJ2-5 and V is TRBV4-2; 7 bases agree with TRBD2. The CDR3 is 14 amino acids. Looked up from germline, CDR1 is LGHNA and CDR2 is YNFKEQ. J was trimmed by 4 bases and V by 5 bases; bases with no gene match: 7. This chain's CDR3 is CASSTGEGGETQYF. CDR3 nucleotides: TGTGCCAGCAGCACCGGGGAGGGTGGAGAGACCCAGTACTTC.

This clonotype was found a few times. V usage is TRBV11-2 and J usage is TRBJ2-7; TRBD1 is a possible D gene (5 bases). The CDR3 has 15 amino acids. The V gene's germline CDR1 is SGHAT and CDR2 FQNNGV. Trimming removed 4 bases from V and 1 base from J, with 14 bases in between. CDR3 amino acids: CASSSTFRASYEQYF. CDR3 coding DNA: TGTGCCAGCAGCTCAACCTTCAGGGCTTCCTACGAGCAGTACTTC.

The chain has TRBV11-2 and TRBJ2-5; the D is unclear. Germline V CDR1 and CDR2: SGHAT, FQNNGV. The CDR3 totals 14 residues. Trimming left V 7 bases short and J 7 bases short, with 19 bases between. In DNA, the CDR3 is TGTGCCAGCACCGCCTTGGGCGGTTCCGGGACCCAGTACTTC. Translated: CASTALGGSGTQYF.

The V gene is TRBV4-2, the J gene TRBJ2-7; the match to TRBD2 covers 8 bases. The CDR3 is made up of 16 amino acids. The V and J ends lost 4 bases and 3 bases, in that order; junction bases with no gene match: 11. Germline V gene lookup returns CDR1 LGHNA and CDR2 YNFKEQ. CDR3 nucleotides: TGTGCCAGCAGCCTCCCAGAGCGGGGGCACGTCTACGAGCAGTACTTC. Translated, it gives CASSLPERGHVYEQYF.

The V and J genes are TRBV7-2 and TRBJ2-7; TRBD1 or TRBD2 may be the D gene (5 bases each). The CDR3 spans 13 residues. V shed 5 bases and J shed 3 bases, with 11 bases lying between them. Germline CDR1 SGHTA, CDR2 FQGNSA. DNA for the CDR3: TGTGCCAGCAGCCGGGGACGGGTCTACGAGCAGTACTTC. Translation gives CASSRGRVYEQYF. The full variable domain, in which reference TRBV7-2 and TRBJ2-7 provide the parts outside the CDR3, is GAGVSQSPSNKVTEKGKDVELRCDPISGHTALYWYRQSLGQGLEFLIYFQGNSAPDKSGLPSDRFSAERTGGSVSTLTIQRTQQEDSAVYLCASSRGRVYEQYFGPGTRLTVT.

This clonotype has more than one count but fewer than ten. The CDR3 sequence is CASSQDGSDRRGETQYF. DNA for the CDR3: TGTGCCAGCAGCCAAGATGGATCCGATAGGAGGGGAGAGACCCAGTACTTC. The chain recombines TRBV4-2 with TRBJ2-5, with D possibly being TRBD2 (6 bases). The V and J ends lost 0 bases and 4 bases respectively, with 18 bases between them. The CDR3 spans 17 residues. Germline loops: CDR1 LGHNA, CDR2 YNFKEQ.

The sample holds a few counts of this clonotype. This chain links TRBV30 with TRBJ1-1; 7 nucleotides match TRBD1. Germline values: CDR1 GTSNPN, CDR2 SVGIG (reference sequence). V shed 0 bases, J shed 1 base, and the junction held 5 bases outside the gene matches. The length of the CDR3 is 15 residues. In nucleotides, the CDR3 is TGTGCCTGGAGTGTACGGGCAGGGGGGAACACTGAAGCTTTCTTT. The encoded protein is CAWSVRAGGNTEAFF.

This clonotype was seen a handful of times. The chain is built from TRBV4-1 and TRBJ1-4, with no clear D. V dropped 1 base and J dropped 8 bases, with 8 bases sitting between them. Germline V gene lookup returns CDR1 MGHRA and CDR2 YSYEKL. The CDR3 covers 13 residues. The CDR3 here is CASSQVLGEKLFF. CDR3 nucleotides: TGCGCCAGCAGCCAAGTCTTAGGGGAAAAACTGTTTTTT.

This rearrangement joins TRBV5-4 to TRBJ2-1; D may be TRBD2 (5 bases). Germline V gene data show CDR1 as SGHNT and CDR2 as YYREEE (reference sequence). V lost 5 bases, J lost 5 bases, and 20 bases lay in between. This CDR3 region has 16 residues. CDR3 in amino acids: CASSRGSQAHHNEQFF. CDR3 DNA: TGTGCCAGCAGTCGAGGGAGTCAGGCACACCACAATGAGCAGTTCTTC.

This clonotype was seen a few times. This rearrangement joins TRBV10-3 to TRBJ2-6; D may correspond to TRBD1 or TRBD2 (5 bases each). Trimming took off 4 bases at V and 0 bases at J, with 28 bases between the two ends. Germline-derived CDR1 and CDR2 are ENHRY and SYGVKD. This CDR3 spans 22 amino acids. The CDR3 region has the DNA TGTGCCATCAGTGGGCCCCGCCTAAAGACGGGGCCAGTAAGCTCTGGGGCCAACGTCCTGACTTTC. Its protein is CAISGPRLKTGPVSSGANVLTF.

The rearrangement uses TRBV12-5 and TRBJ1-2; 8 bases are a match to TRBD1. Trimming at V came to 1 base and at J to 8 bases, leaving 0 bases not matched to a gene. This CDR3 comprises 12 residues. The germline V gene has CDR1 LGHNT and CDR2 FRNRAP. As DNA, the CDR3 is TGTGCTAGTGGTTTGGCAGGGGGCGGCTACACCTTC. Translating it yields CASGLAGGGYTF.

The chain is built from TRBV5-1 and TRBJ2-3; D unclear. Trimming shortened V by 3 bases and J by 2 bases, and 16 bases separated the two germline ends. Germline values: CDR1 SGHRS, CDR2 YFSETQ. This CDR3 comprises 16 residues. The CDR3, as DNA: TGCGCCAGCAGCTCCCTCGGGCCGGTAAACACAGATACGCAGTATTTT. It is translated as CASSSLGPVNTDTQYF.

The table lists this clonotype with a few counts. The V gene is TRBV6-1, the J gene TRBJ2-5, with TRBD2 matching over 8 bases. This CDR3 is built from 16 residues. CDR1 is MNHNS, CDR2 SASEGT, per germline. V lost 6 bases to trimming and J lost 5 bases; unmatched junction nucleotides: 14. CDR3 sequence (DNA): TGTGCCAGCAGAGTAAGACCCGGGACTAGTTTCGAGACCCAGTACTTC. Translation gives CASRVRPGTSFETQYF.